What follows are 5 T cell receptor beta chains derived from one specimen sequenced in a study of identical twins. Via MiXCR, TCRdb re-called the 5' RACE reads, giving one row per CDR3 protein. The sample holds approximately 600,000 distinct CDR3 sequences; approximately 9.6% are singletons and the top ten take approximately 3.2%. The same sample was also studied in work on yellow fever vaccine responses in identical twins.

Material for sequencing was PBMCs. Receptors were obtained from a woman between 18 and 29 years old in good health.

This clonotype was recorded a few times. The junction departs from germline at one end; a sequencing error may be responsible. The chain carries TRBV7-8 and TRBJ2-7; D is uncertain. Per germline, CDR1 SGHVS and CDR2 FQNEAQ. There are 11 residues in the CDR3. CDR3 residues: CASSLDAVLGF. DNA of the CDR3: TGTGCCAGCAGCTTAGATGCAGTCTTAGGCTTC.

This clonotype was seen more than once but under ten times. The CDR3 DNA follows: TGTGCCAGCAGTTACTCCGGAGGCGGCGGAAACACCATATATTTT. Amino acids: CASSYSGGGGNTIYF. The chain recombines TRBV6-2 or TRBV6-3 with TRBJ1-3; D gene ambiguous. Germline V lookup: CDR1 MNHEY, CDR2 SVGEGT. The CDR3 is 15 amino acids. V was shortened by 0 bases and J by 4 bases, with 10 bases between the two germline ends.

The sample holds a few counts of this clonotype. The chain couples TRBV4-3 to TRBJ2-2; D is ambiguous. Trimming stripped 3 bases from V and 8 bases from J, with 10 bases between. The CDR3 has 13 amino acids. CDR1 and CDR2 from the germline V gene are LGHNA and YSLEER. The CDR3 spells CASSQYETGELFF. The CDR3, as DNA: TGCGCCAGCAGCCAGTATGAGACGGGGGAGCTGTTTTTT.

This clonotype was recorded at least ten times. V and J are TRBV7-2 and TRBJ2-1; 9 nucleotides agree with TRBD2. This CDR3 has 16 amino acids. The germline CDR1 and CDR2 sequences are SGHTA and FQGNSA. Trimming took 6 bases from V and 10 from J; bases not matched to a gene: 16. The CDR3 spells CASSFKLAGGPGEQFF. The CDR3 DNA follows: TGTGCCAGCAGTTTCAAACTTGCGGGAGGGCCAGGGGAGCAGTTCTTC.

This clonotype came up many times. CDR3 nucleotide sequence: TGTGCCAGCAGCTCCACAGGATTTGAAGCTTTCTTT. Its protein product is CASSSTGFEAFF. The chain recombines TRBV13 with TRBJ1-1, with TRBD1 as a possible D gene (5 bases). The germline CDR1 and CDR2 sequences are PRHDT and FYEKMQ (reference sequence). The CDR3 runs to 12 residues. Between the trimmed V and J ends, which lost 4 bases and 7 bases, there was a span of 10 bases.